The 2 T cell receptor beta chains given below trace back to one sample, sequenced in a study of lymphopenia after photon versus proton radiotherapy. Assay used: immunoSEQ multiplex PCR; TCRdb lists only in-frame clones, some missing. Among tens of thousands of clones listed, roughly 89% were seen once. The specimen was peripheral blood, collected from a patient treated with proton-based radiotherapy. The source of these receptors is an older woman with cholangiocarcinoma. Some clones in this sample may be carry-over from other donors' samples.

The chain has TRBV27 and TRBJ1-6; D is possibly TRBD1 (5 bases). The germline V gene encodes CDR1 MNHEY and CDR2 SMNVEV (reference sequence). The V and J ends lost 3 bases and 11 bases respectively, with 14 bases between them. CDR3 size: 14 residues. This chain's CDR3 is CASSLVRVITPLHF. The CDR3 DNA reads as TGTGCCAGCAGTTTGGTCAGGGTGATTACACCCCTCCACTTT.

The chain recombines TRBV7-3 with TRBJ2-5, with 7 bases lining up with TRBD2. This CDR3 has 15 amino acids. CDR1 is SGHTA, CDR2 FQGTGA, per germline. J lost 5 bases, V lost 4 bases, and 10 bases had no gene match. The CDR3 protein is CASSSSGLESETQYF. The DNA of the CDR3 is TGTGCCAGCAGCTCCAGCGGACTAGAATCGGAGACCCAGTACTTC.